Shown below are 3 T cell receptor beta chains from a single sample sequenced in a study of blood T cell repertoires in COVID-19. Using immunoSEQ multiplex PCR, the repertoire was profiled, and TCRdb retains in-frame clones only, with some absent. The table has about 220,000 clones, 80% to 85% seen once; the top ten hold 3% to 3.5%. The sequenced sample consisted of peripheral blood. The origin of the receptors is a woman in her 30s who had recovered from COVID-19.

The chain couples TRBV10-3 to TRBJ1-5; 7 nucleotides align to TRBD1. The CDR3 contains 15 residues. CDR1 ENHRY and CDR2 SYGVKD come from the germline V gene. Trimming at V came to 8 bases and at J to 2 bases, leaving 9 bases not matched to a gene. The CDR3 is CAISQGVGGNQPQHF. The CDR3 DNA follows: TGTGCCATCTCCCAGGGGGTAGGAGGCAATCAGCCCCAGCATTTT.

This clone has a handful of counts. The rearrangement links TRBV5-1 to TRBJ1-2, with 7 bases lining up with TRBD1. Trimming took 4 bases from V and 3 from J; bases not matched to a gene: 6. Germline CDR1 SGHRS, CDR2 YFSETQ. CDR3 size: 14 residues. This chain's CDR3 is CASSPGQEHYGYTF. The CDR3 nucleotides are TGCGCCAGCAGCCCCGGACAGGAGCACTATGGCTACACCTTC. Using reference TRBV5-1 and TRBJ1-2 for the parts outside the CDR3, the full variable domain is KAGVTQTPRYLIKTRGQQVTLSCSPISGHRSVSWYQQTPGQGLQFLFEYFSETQRNKGNFPGRFSGRQFSNSRSEMNVSTLELGDSALYLCASSPGQEHYGYTFGSGTRLTVV.

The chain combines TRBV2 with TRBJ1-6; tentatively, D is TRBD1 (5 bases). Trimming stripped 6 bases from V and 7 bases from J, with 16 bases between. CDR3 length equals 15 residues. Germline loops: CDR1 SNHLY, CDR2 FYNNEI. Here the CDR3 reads CASSGQGMRNSPLHF. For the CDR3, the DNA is TGTGCCAGCAGCGGTCAGGGTATGAGGAATTCACCCCTCCACTTT.